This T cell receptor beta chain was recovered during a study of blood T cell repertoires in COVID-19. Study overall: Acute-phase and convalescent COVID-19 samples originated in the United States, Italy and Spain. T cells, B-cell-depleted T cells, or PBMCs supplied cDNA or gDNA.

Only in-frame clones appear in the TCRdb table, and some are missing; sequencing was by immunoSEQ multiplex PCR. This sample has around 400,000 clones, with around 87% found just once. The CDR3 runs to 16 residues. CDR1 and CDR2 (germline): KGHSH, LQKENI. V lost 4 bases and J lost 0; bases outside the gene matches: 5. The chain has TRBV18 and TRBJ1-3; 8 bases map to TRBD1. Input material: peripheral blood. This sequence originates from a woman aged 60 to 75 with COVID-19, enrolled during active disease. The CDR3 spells CASSRRGRDSGNTIYF. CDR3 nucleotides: TGTGCCAGCTCACGCAGGGGGCGCGACTCTGGAAACACCATATATTTT.